Below, one TCR beta chain is given with its context. No antigen is known for it. Base qualities are not at hand, and no much larger clone is one base apart. This record belongs to a study of T-cell memory formation after mild COVID-19 (dated by TCRdb to the early 2020s). For the study in its entirety: TCR sequence clusters from the two donors were largely donor specific. In a couple of donors, T-cell clones that expanded and contracted after mild COVID-19 were tracked by sequencing TCRalpha and TCRbeta repertoires over time. The cohort comprised two young, previously healthy adult volunteers, one female and one male.

What the research found in general, with its limitations: Only a couple of mild cases were covered by the study, and larger cohorts that include severe cases with pre-infection samples were considered necessary. Balanced CD4/CD8 phenotypes were observed for clones contracting from day 15 to 85, whereas a bias towards CD4+ was observed for a second wave of clones expanding from day 15 to 37. Some responding clones were found in pre-infection memory, which suggests that pre-existing cross-reactive memory T cells took part in the SARS-CoV-2 response. Contracting CD4+ clones appeared mostly in the CM and EM memory subsets, whereas CD8+ clones were enriched in EMRA. Whether the second-wave clones peaking on day 37 were SARS-CoV-2 specific was not confirmed.

Ficoll-Paque density gradient centrifugation was the method used to isolate PBMCs. Instrument used: Illumina NovaSeq 6000. cDNA libraries for TCRalpha and TCRbeta were prepared by 5'RACE using constant-segment primers, with sample barcodes and unique molecular identifiers added. RNA was extracted from every sample with Trizol reagent. Libraries were amplified in two PCR steps, with a second sample barcode and Illumina TruSeq adapters added in the second step. The libraries were sequenced on an Illumina NovaSeq using 2 x 150 bp paired-end reads. Per the authors' processing: The reads were demultiplexed and collapsed into UMI-guided consensus sequences using migec v1.2.7. Using mixcr v2.1.11, the UMI consensuses were aligned to TRA and TRB V and J templates and assembled into clonotypes. A clonotype was counted as expanded or contracted only when both edgeR and NoisET called the clonotype significant, with the noise models trained on biological replicates. For edgeR calls, the cutoffs were a false discovery rate-adjusted p below 0.01 and a log2 fold-change threshold of 1. As an exploratory analysis of dynamics, max-normalized trajectories of the 1000 most abundant clonotypes were examined with PCA combined with hierarchical clustering. Each responding clone was given a CD4 or CD8 phenotype based on the CD4+ and CD8+ repertoires, which had been sequenced separately. The raw public reads went through TCRdb reprocessing: fastp at Q25, MiXCR clone calling, in-frame beta chains kept. Duplicate CDR3 protein sequences are folded into a single record with the most common DNA and genes. TCRdb's processing, not the study's, gives the V and J calls here. The sample profile shows around 390,000 distinct CDR3 sequences; approximately 16% of them were found once. 20% to 25% of the sample comes from the top ten.

The receptor's source is a man younger than 35 who had mild COVID-19 (a few samples of this study predate the infection). The sample titles of this study are shuffled in the database, so cell type and time point are left out; the donor was told from shared clones. Material for sequencing was PBMCs or a T cell subset sorted from them (not recorded which).

The sequenced DNA is TGTGCCAGCAGCCGAACTGGACTAGCGGGGCCGTACAATGAGCAGTTCTTC. Its amino acids are CASSRTGLAGPYNEQFF. The chain is made from TRBV14 and TRBJ2-1, and 12 junctional nucleotides match TRBD2. CDR1 and CDR2 are drawn from the germline V gene: SGHDN, FVKESK. The CDR3 runs 17 amino acids, cysteine and phenylalanine included. The sequence is cut down to CDR3 DNA, 51 bases in frame from base 1. Unmatched junction bases come to 8, with V trimmed by 4 bases and J by 4 bases.